The 20 T cell receptor beta chains below were found in one sample sequenced in a study of glioma-infiltrating T cells. The iRepertoire nested amplicon-rescue multiplex PCR amplified TCR alpha and beta CDR3s from RNA. TCRdb re-derived calls from the multiplex PCR reads in MiXCR, one entry per CDR3 protein. The table shows roughly 120,000 distinct CDR3 sequences, with 20% to 30% occurring only once. Sequencing used glioma tissue, nonneoplastic brain tissue, or PBMCs (not recorded which). Receptor source: a human donor with low-grade glioma or glioblastoma, undergoing nonglioma brain surgery, or in good health (not recorded which).

This chain joins TRBV20-1 and TRBJ2-5, with 10 bases lining up with TRBD2. Losses at the gene ends were 0 bases for V and 4 bases for J; bases not matched to a gene: 11. This CDR3 region has 17 residues. Germline CDR1 is DFQATT and CDR2 is SNEGSKA (reference sequence). The CDR3 region has the DNA TGCAGTGCTAGAGAGGGACTAGCGCGACCGTACAGAGAGACCCAGTACTTC. Translation gives CSAREGLARPYRETQYF.

This clonotype was seen many times. J is TRBJ1-1 and V is TRBV20-1; the D is unclear. The length of the CDR3 is 12 residues. The V end lost 6 bases, the J end lost 5 bases, and 13 bases lay between the germline ends. In germline, CDR1 is DFQATT, CDR2 SNEGSKA (reference sequence). CDR3 in amino acids: CSAYDIGTEAFF. The CDR3 DNA sequence: TGCAGTGCCTACGACATAGGAACTGAAGCTTTCTTT.

This clonotype was seen at least ten times. The chain is built from TRBV29-1 and TRBJ1-6, with D possibly being TRBD1 (6 bases). V lost 4 bases to trimming and J lost 5 bases, with 9 bases between them. The CDR3 totals 13 residues. Germline lookup yields CDR1 SQVTM and CDR2 ANQGSEA. CDR3 sequence reads: CSVGEGDNSPLHF. The CDR3 DNA sequence: TGCAGCGTTGGCGAGGGGGATAATTCACCCCTCCACTTT. Supplemented by reference TRBV29-1 and TRBJ1-6, the full variable domain reads SAVISQKPSRDICQRGTSLTIQCQVDSQVTMMFWYRQQPGQSLTLIATANQGSEATYESGFVIDKFPISRPNLTFSTLTVSNMSPEDSSIYLCSVGEGDNSPLHFGNGTRLTVT.

In this sample, this clonotype turned up many times. CDR3 nucleotides: TGTGCCAGCAGTCCCCCCCCTTTTCGACTAGCGGGAGCACGCGAGCAGTACTTC. Protein: CASSPPPFRLAGAREQYF. This chain joins TRBV6-2 or TRBV6-3 and TRBJ2-7; 12 bases are a match to TRBD2. V dropped 5 bases and J dropped 6; count of bases not matched to a gene: 17. Looked up from germline, CDR1 is MNHEY and CDR2 is SVGEGT. CDR3 length: 18 residues.

The CDR3: CASSPKVSSSYEQYF. In DNA, the CDR3 is TGTGCCAGCAGCCCAAAAGTTTCTAGCTCCTACGAGCAGTACTTC. The chain links TRBV7-9 to TRBJ2-7, with D uncertain. The V gene's germline CDR1 is SEHNR and CDR2 FQNEAQ (reference sequence). V was pared by 5 bases and J by 0 bases, with 14 bases between. The CDR3 contains 15 residues. Complete variable domain (other parts from reference TRBV7-9 and TRBJ2-7): DTGVSQNPRHKITKRGQNVTFRCDPISEHNRLYWYRQTLGQGPEFLTYFQNEAQLEKSRLLSDRFSAERPKGSFSTLEIQRTEQGDSAMYLCASSPKVSSSYEQYFGPGTRLTVT.

In its sample, this clonotype was seen many times. The V and J genes are TRBV14 and TRBJ2-3, with a possible D match to TRBD1 (5 bases). This CDR3 contains 14 residues. The V and J ends lost 6 bases and 1 base respectively, with 11 bases between them. The germline gives CDR1 SGHDN, CDR2 FVKESK. CDR3 sequence: CASSVMGRTDTQYF. CDR3 sequence (DNA): TGTGCCAGCAGTGTCATGGGGCGCACAGATACGCAGTATTTT.

As to this clonotype: This may be a read error, as it is one base from a much larger clone. The chain employs TRBV7-9 and TRBJ2-5, with D perhaps TRBD2 (5 bases). The germline V gene encodes CDR1 SEHNR and CDR2 FQNEAQ (reference sequence). V shed 5 bases and J shed 1 base, with 11 bases lying between them. CDR3 length: 14 amino acids. The DNA of the CDR3 is TGTGCCAGCAGCCCTGAGACTACCCAAGAGACCCAGTACTTC. Encoded protein: CASSPETTQETQYF.

The chain links TRBV10-3 to TRBJ1-1, with a weak D call TRBD1 (6 bases). The CDR3 is 13 residues long. Germline CDR1 is ENHRY and CDR2 is SYGVKD. V lost 4 bases to trimming and J lost 4 bases, with 10 bases between them. CDR3 nucleotides: TGTGCCATCAGTGTAGGGGGAACCACTGAAGCTTTCTTT. Protein: CAISVGGTTEAFF.

This clonotype has a count of ten or more. This chain joins TRBV20-1 and TRBJ2-1, with TRBD2 identical over 9 bases. This CDR3 is 15 amino acids long. V shed 0 bases and J 3 bases; nucleotides not matched to a gene: 3. Germline V CDR1 and CDR2: DFQATT, SNEGSKA (reference sequence). The DNA of the CDR3 is TGCAGTGCTAGAGATCGACTAGCGGTCTACAATGAGCAGTTCTTC. This gives the protein CSARDRLAVYNEQFF.

There are many counts of this clonotype. V gene TRBV7-9 combines with J gene TRBJ2-7; no firm D call. V was clipped by 8 bases and J by 2 bases, with 19 bases between them. Germline CDR1 and CDR2: SEHNR and FQNEAQ (reference sequence). This CDR3 comprises 15 residues. Written as DNA, the CDR3 is TGTGCCAGCTCGCCAACCGCCGAGTTGACCTACGAGCAGTACTTC. Its translation is CASSPTAELTYEQYF.

This clonotype has a count of ten or more. The chain links TRBV28 to TRBJ1-4; perhaps TRBD1 as D (6 bases). The CDR3 has 14 residues. The germline CDR1 and CDR2 sequences are MDHEN and SYDVKM. V lost 5 bases to trimming and J lost 8 bases, with 15 bases between them. For the CDR3, the DNA is TGTGCCAGCAGTCCTTGGGGGGGGCAGGAAAAACTGTTTTTT. It specifies CASSPWGGQEKLFF.

The sample holds many counts of this clonotype. The V call is TRBV7-2, the J call TRBJ1-1, with D tentatively TRBD1 (5 bases). This CDR3 region has 15 residues. The V and J ends lost 4 bases and 6 bases respectively, with 18 bases between them. Germline CDR1 SGHTA, CDR2 FQGNSA. The CDR3 protein is CASSSEGVGSSEAFF. The DNA for the CDR3 is TGTGCCAGCAGCTCCGAAGGGGTCGGATCATCTGAAGCTTTCTTT.

This clonotype occurred many times. The chain links TRBV3-1 to TRBJ1-1, with 10 bases matching TRBD1. Germline-derived CDR1 and CDR2 are LGHDT and YNNKEL (reference sequence). The junction had 6 bases not matched to a gene; V was cut back by 2 bases and J by 6 bases. This CDR3 is built from 15 residues. This chain's CDR3 is CASSQSGTGEAEAFF. For the CDR3, the DNA is TGTGCCAGCAGCCAAAGCGGGACAGGGGAAGCTGAAGCTTTCTTT.

Concerning this clonotype itself: A much larger clone differs from this one at a single base, so this may be a read error. CDR3 sequence (DNA): TGTGTCAGCAGCCTGGACAGGGGTGTCAATCAGCCCCAGCATTTT. This translates into CVSSLDRGVNQPQHF. The chain is built from TRBV7-2 and TRBJ1-5; 9 positions agree with TRBD1. Per the germline V gene, CDR1 is SGHTA and CDR2 is FQGNSA. The CDR3 runs 15 residues. Together with reference TRBV7-2 and TRBJ1-5, the CDR3 gives the full variable domain: GAGVSQSPSNKVTEKGKDVELRCDPISGHTALYWYRQSLGQGLEFLIYFQGNSAPDKSGLPSDRFSAERTGGSVSTLTIQRTQQEDSAVYLCVSSLDRGVNQPQHFGDGTRLSIL.

This clonotype has a count of ten or more. This chain uses TRBV19 with TRBJ2-3, with 7 bases matching TRBD2. Trimming at V came to 6 bases and at J to 1 base, leaving 13 bases not matched to a gene. The CDR3 is made up of 17 amino acids. CDR1 and CDR2 from the germline V gene are LNHDA and SQIVND (reference sequence). The CDR3 DNA reads TGTGCCAGTAGCCCGGGAGAGGGCAGCGGGGGCACAGATACGCAGTATTTT. Translating it yields CASSPGEGSGGTDTQYF.

This clonotype was detected many times. This chain links TRBV29-1 with TRBJ2-7, with 8 nucleotides matching TRBD2. V shed 5 bases and J 3 bases; nucleotides not matched to a gene: 9. Germline assignment: CDR1 SQVTM and CDR2 ANQGSEA. The CDR3 spans 14 residues. The CDR3 spells CSVWTSRGSYEQYF. As DNA, the CDR3 is TGCAGCGTTTGGACTAGCAGGGGTAGCTACGAGCAGTACTTC.

This clonotype was detected ten times or more. The chain joins TRBV29-1 to TRBJ2-7; D call uncertain. Germline CDR1 and CDR2: SQVTM and ANQGSEA. This CDR3 contains 10 residues. The germline V and J ends were trimmed by 4 bases and 1 base, with 2 bases remaining between them. The CDR3 reads CSVGSYEQYF. In DNA form, the CDR3 reads TGCAGCGTTGGATCCTACGAGCAGTACTTC.

Ten or more counts support this clonotype. The CDR3 nucleotides read TGTGCCAGCACCTCTGGGACTACAGCGTCCAATCAGCCCCAGCATTTT. Its protein product is CASTSGTTASNQPQHF. The chain has TRBV2 and TRBJ1-5; a weak D match, TRBD1 (5 bases). This CDR3 is 16 amino acids long. CDR1 and CDR2 (germline): SNHLY, FYNNEI. With 7 bases removed from V and 3 bases from J, the gap between germline ends came to 19 bases.

This clonotype occurred many times. J is TRBJ1-5 and V is TRBV4-3; maybe TRBD1 (6 bases). Germline values: CDR1 LGHNA, CDR2 YSLEER. The V end was cut by 3 bases, the J end by 5 bases, with 29 bases between. This CDR3 is 20 amino acids long. The CDR3 DNA reads as TGCGCCAGCAGCCACCGCATCCCTAGGGCAGGGGCCGATCTCCATCAGCCCCAGCATTTT. Protein sequence: CASSHRIPRAGADLHQPQHF.

With respect to this clonotype: One end of the junction is discordant with germline, which a read error may explain. The chain links TRBV6-2 or TRBV6-3 to TRBJ2-1, with TRBD2 identical over 8 bases. Germline values: CDR1 MNHEY, CDR2 SVGEGT. The CDR3 runs to 15 residues. CDR3 coding DNA: TGTGCCAGCAGCCCGAGCGGGACTAGTTACAGTGAGCAGTTCTTC. This sequence encodes CASSPSGTSYSEQFF.